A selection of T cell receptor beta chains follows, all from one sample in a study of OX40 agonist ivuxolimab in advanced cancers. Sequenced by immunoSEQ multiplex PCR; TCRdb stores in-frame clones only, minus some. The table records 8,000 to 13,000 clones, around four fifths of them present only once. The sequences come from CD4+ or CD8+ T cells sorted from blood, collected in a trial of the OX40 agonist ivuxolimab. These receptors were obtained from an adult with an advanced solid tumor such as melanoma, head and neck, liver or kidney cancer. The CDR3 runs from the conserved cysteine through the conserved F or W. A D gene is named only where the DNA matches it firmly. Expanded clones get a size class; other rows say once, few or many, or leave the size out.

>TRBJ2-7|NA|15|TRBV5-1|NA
TGCGCCAGCAGCTTGGCCCCAGGTCGTGACTACGAGCAGTACTTC
CASSLAPGRDYEQYF
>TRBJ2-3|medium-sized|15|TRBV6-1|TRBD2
TGTGCCAGCAGTGAAGCGGGAGGGAGTTTCGCTACGCAGTATTTT
CASSEAGGSFATQYF
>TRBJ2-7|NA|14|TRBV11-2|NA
TGTGCCAGCAGCTTAGGTGGCTTCCGCTACGAGCAGTACTTC
CASSLGGFRYEQYF
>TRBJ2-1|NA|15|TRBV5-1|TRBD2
TGCGCCAGCAGCCAGGGGACTAGCGGTTACAATGAGCAGTTCTTC
CASSQGTSGYNEQFF
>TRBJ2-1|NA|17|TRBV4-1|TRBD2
TGCGCCAGCAGCCTACTAGCGGGAGCGAGCTCCTACAATGAGCAGTTCTTC
CASSLLAGASSYNEQFF
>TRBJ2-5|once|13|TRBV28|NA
TGTGCCAGCAGTTTTACCAGGACGGGGACCCAGTACTTC
CASSFTRTGTQYF
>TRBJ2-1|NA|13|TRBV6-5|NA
TGTGCCAGCAGTTACTCCGGGCAGGATGAGCAGTTCTTC
CASSYSGQDEQFF
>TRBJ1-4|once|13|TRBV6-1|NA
TGTGCCAGCGCGGGGGGGGAGTATGAAAAACTGTTTTTT
CASAGGEYEKLFF
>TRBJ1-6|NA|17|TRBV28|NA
TGTGCCAGCAGTAAGGGGACTGTCAGCTCCTATAATTCACCCCTCCACTTT
CASSKGTVSSYNSPLHF
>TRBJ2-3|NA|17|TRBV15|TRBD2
TGTGCCACCAGCAGATCTCGGCGGGAGGGCCCCACAGATACGCAGTATTTT
CATSRSRREGPTDTQYF
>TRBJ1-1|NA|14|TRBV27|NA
TGTGCCAGCAGTTTGGGCAGGGAGGACACTGAAGCTTTCTTT
CASSLGREDTEAFF
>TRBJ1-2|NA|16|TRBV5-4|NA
TGTGCCAGCAGCTTGCGGAGGGCAAGAGTCAGTGGTGGCTACACCTTC
CASSLRRARVSGGYTF
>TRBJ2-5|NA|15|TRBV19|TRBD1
TGTGCCAGTAGTTCATGGACAGGGGGCCGGGAGACCCAGTACTTC
CASSSWTGGRETQYF
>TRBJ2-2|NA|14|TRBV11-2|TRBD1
TGTGCCAGCAGCTTAACAGGGGACACCGGGGAGCTGTTTTTT
CASSLTGDTGELFF
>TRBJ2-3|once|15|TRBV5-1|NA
TGCGCCAGCAGCTTCGCGAATCCAGGGAGAGATACGCAGTATTTT
CASSFANPGRDTQYF
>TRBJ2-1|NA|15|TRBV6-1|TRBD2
TGTGCCAGCAGTGAGGGACTAGCGGGATCAAATGAGCAGTTCTTC
CASSEGLAGSNEQFF
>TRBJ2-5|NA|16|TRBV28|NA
TGTGCCAGCAGTTCCCCCTTTGAGGGAAGCCAAGAGACCCAGTACTTC
CASSSPFEGSQETQYF
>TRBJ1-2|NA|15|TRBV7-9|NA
TGTGCCAGCAGCTTAGAAAAGGCCCAGAACTATGGCTACACCTTC
CASSLEKAQNYGYTF
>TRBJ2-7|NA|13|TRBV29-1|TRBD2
TGCAGCGTCTGGTCGGCGGGAGGGTACGAGCAGTACTTC
CSVWSAGGYEQYF
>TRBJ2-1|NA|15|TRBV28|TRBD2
TGTGCCAGCTCGTCGGGGGGTGGGTTCTACAATGAGCAGTTCTTC
CASSSGGGFYNEQFF
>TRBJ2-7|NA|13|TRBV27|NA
TGTGCCAGCAAAATTAGGGGCTCCTACGAGCAGTACTTC
CASKIRGSYEQYF
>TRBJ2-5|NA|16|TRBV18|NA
TGTGCCAGCTCATCTAGACGACGAGGGGTCCAAGAGACCCAGTACTTC
CASSSRRRGVQETQYF
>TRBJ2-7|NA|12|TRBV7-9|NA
TGTGCCAGCAGCCGCAGGGGAGACGAGCAGTACTTC
CASSRRGDEQYF
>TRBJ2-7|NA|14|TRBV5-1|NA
TGCGCCAGCAGCTTGGGGCCACCGACCTACGAGCAGTACTTC
CASSLGPPTYEQYF
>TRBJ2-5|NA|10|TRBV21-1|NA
TGTGCCAGCAGCAAAGAGACCCAGTACTTC
CASSKETQYF
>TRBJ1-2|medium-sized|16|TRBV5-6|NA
TGTGCCAGCAGCTTGCGGAGGGCAAGAGTCAGTGGTGGCTACACCTTC
CASSLRRARVSGGYTF
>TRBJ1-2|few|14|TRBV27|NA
NA
CASSSSIRNYGYTF
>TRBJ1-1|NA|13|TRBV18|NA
TGTGCCAGCTCATTCACAGAGAACACTGAAGCTTTCTTT
CASSFTENTEAFF
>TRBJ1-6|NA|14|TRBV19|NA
TGTGCCAGTACTCAGGACCTGGGGGCTTCACCCCTCCACTTT
CASTQDLGASPLHF
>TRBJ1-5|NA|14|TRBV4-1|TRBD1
TGCGCCAGCAGCCAATCACAGGGGGGTCAGCCCCAGCATTTT
CASSQSQGGQPQHF
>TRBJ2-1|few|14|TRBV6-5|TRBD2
TGTGCCAGCAGTCCAGGGACTAGCGGCAATGAGCAGTTCTTC
CASSPGTSGNEQFF
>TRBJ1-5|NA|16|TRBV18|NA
TGTGCCAGCTCCGAATGGGGAAGGAGTAGCAATCAGCCCCAGCATTTT
CASSEWGRSSNQPQHF
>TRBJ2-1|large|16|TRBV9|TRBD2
TGTGCCAGCAGCGACCGGACTAGCGGTACGGGCAATGAGCAGTTCTTC
CASSDRTSGTGNEQFF
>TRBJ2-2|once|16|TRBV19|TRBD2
TGTGCCAGTAGTGGGTTAGCGGGAAGTAGCACCGGGGAGCTGTTTTTT
CASSGLAGSSTGELFF
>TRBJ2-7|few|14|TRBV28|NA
TGTGCCAGCAGTTTACACTACTCCGCCTACGAGCAGTACTTC
CASSLHYSAYEQYF
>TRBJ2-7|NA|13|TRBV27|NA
TGTGCCAGCAGTTTAACGTTAGCCTACGAGCAGTACTTC
CASSLTLAYEQYF
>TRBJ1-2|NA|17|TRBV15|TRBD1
TGTGCCACCAGCAGGGGGGAGACAGGGGGCTCGGCTAAGGGCTACACCTTC
CATSRGETGGSAKGYTF
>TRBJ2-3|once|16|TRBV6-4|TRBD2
TGTGCCAGCAGTGACACAGCGGGAGGAGGCACAGATACGCAGTATTTT
CASSDTAGGGTDTQYF
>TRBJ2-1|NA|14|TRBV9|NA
TGTGCCAGCAGCGTAGTCGGGAGTATCAATGAGCAGTTCTTC
CASSVVGSINEQFF
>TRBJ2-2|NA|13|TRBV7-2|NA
TGTGCCAGGGAGGAAGGGGACACCGGGGAGCTGTTTTTT
CAREEGDTGELFF
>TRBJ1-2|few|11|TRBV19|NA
TGTGCCAGTAGTACCTACTATGGCTACACCTTC
CASSTYYGYTF
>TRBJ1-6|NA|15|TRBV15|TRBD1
TGTGCCACCAGCAGAGGGGACAGCAATAATTCACCCCTCCACTTT
CATSRGDSNNSPLHF
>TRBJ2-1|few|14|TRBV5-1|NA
TGCGCCAGCAGCTTCTCCAGTCCCACTGTGGAGCAGTTCTTC
CASSFSSPTVEQFF
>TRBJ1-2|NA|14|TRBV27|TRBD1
TGTGCCAGCAGTTTGGCGACAGGGCCCTATGGCTACACCTTC
CASSLATGPYGYTF
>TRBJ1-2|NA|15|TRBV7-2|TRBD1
TGTGCCAGCAGCTTATTTAAGGGGGCGAACTATGGCTACACCTTC
CASSLFKGANYGYTF
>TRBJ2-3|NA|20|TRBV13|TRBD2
TGTGCCAGCAGCTTAGGCCTCTCTTTCCTAGCGGAATCTAGCACAGATACGCAGTATTTT
CASSLGLSFLAESSTDTQYF
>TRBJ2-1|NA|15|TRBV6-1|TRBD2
TGTGCCAGCAGTGATTACACTAGCGGGACGAATGAGCAGTTCTTC
CASSDYTSGTNEQFF
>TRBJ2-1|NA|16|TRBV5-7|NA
TGTGCCAGCAGCTTGGGCGCCCTCTCCACGGGGGCAAAGGGGTTCTTC
CASSLGALSTGAKGFF
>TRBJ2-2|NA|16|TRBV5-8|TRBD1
TGTGCCAGCAGCATCGGGACAGGGGGCATCACCGGGGAGCTGTTTTTT
CASSIGTGGITGELFF